Below are 27 T cell receptor beta chains sequenced from a single sample in a study of cytomegalovirus exposure and HLA in healthy donors (dated by TCRdb to 2015 to 2018). The protocol used for the library was the immunoSEQ multiplex PCR assay. Imported from immuneACCESS, the table was reduced by TCRdb to in-frame sequences with V and J called. These copies leave out some clones; in studies compared against another copy, an unresolved V gene accounts for under half, and the cause of the remainder is not known. Present in this sample are about 150,000 clones, 86% of which were seen just once. Together, the top ten hold less than 2.5% of the sample. Sequencing was carried out using PBMCs. The receptors here all came from a human donor in good health.

The chain has TRBV2 and TRBJ1-6; perhaps TRBD1 as D (6 bases). Deletions cut 0 bases from V and 10 bases from J, with 13 bases between. The CDR3 totals 15 residues. The germline gives CDR1 SNHLY, CDR2 FYNNEI. This chain's CDR3 is CASSEALQGESPLHF. CDR3 bases: TGTGCCAGCAGTGAAGCGCTACAGGGTGAATCACCCCTCCACTTT.

This chain links TRBV27 with TRBJ2-6; 7 bases map to TRBD1. V trimming: 5 bases; J trimming: 4 bases; junction bases outside the gene matches: 8. This CDR3 spans 16 amino acids. Germline values: CDR1 MNHEY, CDR2 SMNVEV (reference sequence). In DNA, the CDR3 is TGTGCCAGCAGTCGACACCAGGGGGTCGGGGCCAACGTCCTGACTTTC. Its translation is CASSRHQGVGANVLTF. The full variable domain, its missing parts supplied by reference TRBV27 and TRBJ2-6, is EAQVTQNPRYLITVTGKKLTVTCSQNMNHEYMSWYRQDPGLGLRQIYYSMNVEVTDKGDVPEGYKVSRKEKRNFPLILESPSPNQTSLYFCASSRHQGVGANVLTFGAGSRLTVL.

V is TRBV28 and J is TRBJ2-3; D uncertain. The CDR3 has 14 residues. From germline, CDR1 is MDHEN and CDR2 SYDVKM. Trimming took 7 bases from V and 0 from J, leaving 11 bases between them. The CDR3 here is CASTSAKSTDTQYF. In DNA, the CDR3 is TGTGCCAGCACCTCTGCGAAAAGCACAGATACGCAGTATTTT.

This clone was observed a handful of times. The chain links TRBV9 to TRBJ1-3; the D gene is possibly TRBD1 (5 bases). Per germline, CDR1 SGDLS and CDR2 YYNGEE. This CDR3 has 15 amino acids. The V end lost 7 bases, the J end lost 0 bases, and 14 bases lay between the germline ends. The chain's CDR3 is CASAGRDHSGNTIYF. The CDR3 nucleotides read TGTGCCAGCGCGGGACGGGACCACTCTGGAAACACCATATATTTT.

The genes are TRBV28 and TRBJ2-7; D is perhaps TRBD1 (6 bases). The germline gives CDR1 MDHEN, CDR2 SYDVKM. Trimming removed 4 bases at V and 2 bases at J, with 21 bases between. CDR3 length: 17 amino acids. CDR3 DNA: TGTGCCAGCAGTTCGTTCGGGACACCAAAAAATCCCTACGAGCAGTACTTC. Protein: CASSSFGTPKNPYEQYF.

This chain joins TRBV27 and TRBJ2-2; D is unclear. The CDR3 spans 12 residues. Germline CDR1 is MNHEY and CDR2 is SMNVEV (reference sequence). Deletions cut 8 bases from V and 3 bases from J, with 7 bases between. The CDR3 sequence is CASGPDTGELFF. DNA of the CDR3: TGTGCCAGCGGGCCCGACACCGGGGAGCTGTTTTTT.

The chain uses TRBV25-1 and TRBJ2-3; no clear D. Germline lookup yields CDR1 MGHDK and CDR2 SYGVNS. The CDR3 sequence is 14 residues long. V lost 5 bases and J 0 bases, leaving 9 bases between the germline ends. In DNA, the CDR3 is TGTGCCAGCAGTAAGGTCGGGAGCACAGATACGCAGTATTTT. Protein product: CASSKVGSTDTQYF.

The chain has TRBV7-8 and TRBJ2-3; TRBD2 matches 14 bases. CDR1 and CDR2 from the germline V gene are SGHVS and FQNEAQ. There are 16 residues in the CDR3. Trimming took 3 bases from V and 6 from J; bases not matched to a gene: 5. The CDR3 DNA is TGTGCCAGCAGCTTCGGGACTAGCGGGAGTTTCGATACGCAGTATTTT. Amino acid sequence: CASSFGTSGSFDTQYF.

The genes are TRBV2 and TRBJ1-2; no definite D call. Trimming pared 3 bases from V and 5 bases from J, leaving 16 bases between. CDR1 and CDR2 from the germline V gene are SNHLY and FYNNEI. The CDR3 has 15 residues. The CDR3 nucleotides are TGTGCCAGCAGTGAGGGCCATTCGGGGATGTATGGCTACACCTTC. Translation gives CASSEGHSGMYGYTF. The whole variable domain, remainder taken from reference TRBV2 and TRBJ1-2, is EPEVTQTPSHQVTQMGQEVILRCVPISNHLYFYWYRQILGQKVEFLVSFYNNEISEKSEIFDDQFSVERPDGSNFTLKIRSTKLEDSAMYFCASSEGHSGMYGYTFGSGTRLTVV.

J is TRBJ2-7 and V is TRBV30; TRBD2 is a possible D gene (5 bases). Germline values: CDR1 GTSNPN, CDR2 SVGIG (reference sequence). The CDR3 loop spans 12 amino acids. The V end lost 0 bases, the J end lost 7 bases, and 10 bases lay between the germline ends. In DNA, the CDR3 is TGTGCCTGGAGTGTACAATCGGGAGAGCAGTACTTC. Encoded protein: CAWSVQSGEQYF.

Only a few counts were recorded for this clone. This CDR3 is CASSLELAGFEQYF. The CDR3 DNA follows: TGCGCCAGCAGCTTGGAACTAGCGGGGTTCGAGCAGTACTTC. V and J are TRBV5-1 and TRBJ2-7; 10 nucleotides align to TRBD2. CDR1 is SGHRS, CDR2 YFSETQ, per germline. V trimming: 0 bases; J trimming: 6 bases; junction bases outside the gene matches: 3. The length of the CDR3 is 14 residues.

The chain combines TRBV2 with TRBJ2-7; 7 bases agree with TRBD2. The ends lost 4 bases at V and 3 bases at J; junction bases unmatched: 3. There are 13 residues in the CDR3. Germline values: CDR1 SNHLY, CDR2 FYNNEI. The CDR3 here is CASSAERDYEQYF. CDR3 nucleotides: TGTGCCAGCAGTGCTGAGCGGGACTACGAGCAGTACTTC.

The V gene is TRBV7-2, the J gene TRBJ2-7; 8 bases align to TRBD1. CDR1 SGHTA and CDR2 FQGNSA come from the germline V gene. CDR3 length: 14 amino acids. V dropped 3 bases and J dropped 1; count of bases not matched to a gene: 2. The CDR3 loop reads CASSFGQGSYEQYF. CDR3 sequence (DNA): TGTGCCAGCAGCTTCGGACAGGGATCCTACGAGCAGTACTTC.

The chain employs TRBV7-6 and TRBJ1-1; D is ambiguous. In germline, CDR1 is SGHVS, CDR2 FNYEAQ. With 1 base removed from V and 0 bases from J, the gap between germline ends came to 9 bases. The length of the CDR3 is 15 residues. CDR3 region: CASSLESFMNTEAFF. CDR3 DNA: TGTGCCAGCAGCTTAGAGAGTTTCATGAACACTGAAGCTTTCTTT.

The CDR3 loop is CASSDSPTGPAFF. CDR3 DNA sequence: TGTGCCAGCAGTGATTCCCCGACAGGGCCTGCTTTCTTT. The chain carries TRBV6-1 and TRBJ1-1, with TRBD1 matching over 7 bases. V shed 3 bases, J shed 11 bases, and the junction held 9 bases outside the gene matches. CDR1 and CDR2 from the germline V gene are MNHNS and SASEGT. There are 13 residues in the CDR3.

The chain combines TRBV2 with TRBJ2-2; D call uncertain. Germline loops: CDR1 SNHLY, CDR2 FYNNEI. The ends were cut back, 9 bases at V and 6 bases at J, with 11 bases in the middle. CDR3 length: 12 amino acids. CDR3 region: CASDNKPGELFF. The CDR3 coding sequence is TGTGCCAGTGATAATAAGCCCGGGGAGCTGTTTTTT.

The chain is built from TRBV4-1 and TRBJ2-7; weak D call: TRBD2 (5 bases). This CDR3 contains 16 residues. From germline, CDR1 is MGHRA and CDR2 YSYEKL. V was shortened by 1 base and J by 2 bases, with 15 bases between the two germline ends. The DNA of the CDR3 is TGCGCCAGCAGCCAAGGAAACGAGGGTTTTCCCTACGAGCAGTACTTC. It yields the protein CASSQGNEGFPYEQYF.

V is TRBV5-1 and J is TRBJ2-7; D perhaps matches TRBD1 (5 bases). The length of the CDR3 is 14 residues. V was clipped by 3 bases and J by 7 bases, with 17 bases between them. The germline V gene has CDR1 SGHRS and CDR2 YFSETQ. The CDR3 DNA reads TGCGCCAGCAGCTGGCCAAATGGGGCAGGGGAGCAGTACTTC. It yields the protein CASSWPNGAGEQYF.

This chain uses TRBV19 with TRBJ2-7; TRBD2 matches at 7 bases. Germline values: CDR1 LNHDA, CDR2 SQIVND (reference sequence). This CDR3 contains 15 residues. V gave up 7 bases and J gave up 3 bases; unmatched junction bases: 12. The CDR3 spells CASTGVSGGSYEQYF. The CDR3, as DNA: TGTGCCAGTACGGGGGTGTCTGGCGGGAGCTACGAGCAGTACTTC. The variable domain in full, completed from reference TRBV19 and TRBJ2-7, reads DGGITQSPKYLFRKEGQNVTLSCEQNLNHDAMYWYRQDPGQGLRLIYYSQIVNDFQKGDIAEGYSVSREKKESFPLTVTSAQKNPTAFYLCASTGVSGGSYEQYFGPGTRLTVT.

The chain uses TRBV30 and TRBJ2-6; D perhaps matches TRBD1 (8 bases). Per germline, CDR1 GTSNPN and CDR2 SVGIG (reference sequence). This CDR3 is 17 amino acids long. V lost 2 bases, J lost 0 bases, and 14 bases lay in between. The CDR3 loop is CAWSPTGDYSGANVLTF. The CDR3 nucleotides are TGTGCCTGGAGTCCGACAGGGGACTACTCTGGGGCCAACGTCCTGACTTTC.

This chain connects TRBV18 to TRBJ1-2; 7 nucleotides line up with TRBD1. Germline CDR1 reads KGHSH; CDR2 reads LQKENI. The CDR3 loop spans 13 amino acids. V was pared by 6 bases and J by 2 bases, with 3 bases of the junction left unmatched. CDR3 loop: CASSQGQNYGYTF. In nucleotides, the CDR3 is TGTGCCAGCTCGCAGGGACAGAACTATGGCTACACCTTC.

The J gene is TRBJ1-1, the V gene TRBV2, with D possibly TRBD1 on 6 matching bases. Trimming shortened V by 6 bases and J by 1 base, and 15 bases separated the two germline ends. Germline loops: CDR1 SNHLY, CDR2 FYNNEI. This CDR3 contains 15 residues. The CDR3, as DNA: TGTGCCAGCAGCCTACAGGGAAGCTCGAACACTGAAGCTTTCTTT. It codes for CASSLQGSSNTEAFF.

The chain combines TRBV7-9 with TRBJ2-7; tentative D call: TRBD1 (6 bases). Germline lookup yields CDR1 SEHNR and CDR2 FQNEAQ (reference sequence). This CDR3 is 14 amino acids long. V was pared by 4 bases and J by 2 bases, with 12 bases between. CDR3 coding DNA: TGTGCCAGCAGCTCCGGACAGTCCCCCTACGAGCAGTACTTC. Amino acids: CASSSGQSPYEQYF.

The chain carries TRBV19 and TRBJ1-2; D possibly corresponds to TRBD1 (6 bases). The germline V and J ends were trimmed by 3 bases and 5 bases, with 16 bases remaining between them. Germline values: CDR1 LNHDA, CDR2 SQIVND (reference sequence). The length of the CDR3 is 15 residues. The CDR3, as DNA: TGTGCCAGTAGTATGGTGGCAGGGGTGGTTTATGGCTACACCTTC. Translation: CASSMVAGVVYGYTF.

This clone was picked up one time. The chain joins TRBV7-2 to TRBJ1-2; 9 positions agree with TRBD1. Germline V gives CDR1 SGHTA, CDR2 FQGNSA. V lost 3 bases to trimming and J lost 3 bases; unmatched junction nucleotides: 8. This CDR3 is 16 amino acids long. Here the CDR3 reads CASSLDRGRMDYGYTF. The CDR3 bases are TGTGCCAGCAGCTTGGACAGGGGAAGAATGGACTATGGCTACACCTTC.

The V and J genes are TRBV19 and TRBJ1-1, with 8 positions matching TRBD1. This CDR3 spans 17 amino acids. Germline loops: CDR1 LNHDA, CDR2 SQIVND (reference sequence). V lost 7 bases, J lost 0 bases, and 13 bases stayed unmatched. CDR3 DNA: TGTGCCAGTATAAACAGGGGGGGAGATTTGGTGAACACTGAAGCTTTCTTT. It yields the protein CASINRGGDLVNTEAFF.

The chain links TRBV30 to TRBJ1-2; TRBD1 matches 8 bases. The CDR3 has 14 residues. The V gene end was trimmed by 3 bases and the J gene end by 0 bases; junction bases not matched to a gene: 3. CDR1 is GTSNPN, CDR2 SVGIG, per germline (reference sequence). In DNA form, the CDR3 reads TGTGCCTGGAGAGACAGGGGAACTAACTATGGCTACACCTTC. This gives the protein CAWRDRGTNYGYTF.